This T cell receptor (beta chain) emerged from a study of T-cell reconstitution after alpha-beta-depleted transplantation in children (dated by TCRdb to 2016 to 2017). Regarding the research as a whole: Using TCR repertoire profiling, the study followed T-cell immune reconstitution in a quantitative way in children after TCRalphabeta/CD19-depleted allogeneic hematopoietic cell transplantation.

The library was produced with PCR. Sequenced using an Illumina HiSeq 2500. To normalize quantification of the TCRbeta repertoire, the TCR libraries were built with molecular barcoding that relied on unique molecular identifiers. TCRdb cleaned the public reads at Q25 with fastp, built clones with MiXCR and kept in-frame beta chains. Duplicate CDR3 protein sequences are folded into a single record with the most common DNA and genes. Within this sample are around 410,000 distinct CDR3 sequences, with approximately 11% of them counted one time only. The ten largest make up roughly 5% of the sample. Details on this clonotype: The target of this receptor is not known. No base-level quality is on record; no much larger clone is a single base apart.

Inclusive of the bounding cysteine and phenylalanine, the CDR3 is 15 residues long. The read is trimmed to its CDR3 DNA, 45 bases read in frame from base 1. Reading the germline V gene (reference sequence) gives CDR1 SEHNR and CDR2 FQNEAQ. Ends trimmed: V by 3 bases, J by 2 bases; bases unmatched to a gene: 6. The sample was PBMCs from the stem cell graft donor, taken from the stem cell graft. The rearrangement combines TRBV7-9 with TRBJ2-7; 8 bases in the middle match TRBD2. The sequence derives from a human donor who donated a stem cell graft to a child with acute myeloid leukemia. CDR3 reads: CASSLTGRATYEQYF. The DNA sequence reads TGTGCCAGCAGCTTGACCGGGAGGGCTACCTACGAGCAGTACTTC.